The next 16 T cell receptor beta chains were all read from a single sample in a study of cytomegalovirus exposure and HLA in healthy donors. The PCR employed 60 Vbeta primers together with 13 Jbeta primers. Sequenced by immunoSEQ multiplex PCR; TCRdb stores in-frame clones only, minus some. Of 180,000 or so clones listed, roughly 80% are singletons. Sequencing used PBMCs. These receptors came from a woman aged 50 to 60 in good health and CMV-seropositive.

The chain is built from TRBV12-5 and TRBJ2-2; D gene ambiguous. Deletions cut 1 base from V and 4 bases from J, with 19 bases between. This CDR3 is 18 amino acids long. Germline CDR1 is LGHNT and CDR2 is FRNRAP. The CDR3 sequence: CASGLAFLGGGPTGELFF. CDR3 bases: TGTGCTAGTGGTTTGGCCTTCTTAGGTGGTGGGCCCACCGGGGAGCTGTTTTTT.

This chain uses TRBV5-1 with TRBJ2-2; the match to TRBD1 covers 7 bases. This CDR3 has 16 residues. Germline-derived CDR1 and CDR2 are SGHRS and YFSETQ. The V and J ends lost 0 bases and 5 bases, in that order; junction bases with no gene match: 7. The CDR3 sequence is CASSLGGQVGTGELFF. CDR3 coding DNA: TGCGCCAGCAGCTTGGGCGGACAGGTTGGGACCGGGGAGCTGTTTTTT.

The chain carries TRBV19 and TRBJ1-4, with D possibly being TRBD1 (6 bases). Germline CDR1 LNHDA, CDR2 SQIVND (reference sequence). This CDR3 is 13 amino acids long. Trimming left V 9 bases short and J 3 bases short, with 11 bases between. This chain's CDR3 is CASSSGANEKLFF. CDR3 bases: TGTGCCAGCAGTTCAGGGGCTAATGAAAAACTGTTTTTT.

V and J are TRBV9 and TRBJ2-1; TRBD2 agrees at 12 bases. CDR1 SGDLS and CDR2 YYNGEE come from the germline V gene. This CDR3 spans 17 amino acids. Losses at the gene ends were 2 bases for V and 0 bases for J; bases not matched to a gene: 3. The CDR3 protein is CASSVTSGGFSYNEQFF. DNA of the CDR3: TGTGCCAGCAGCGTTACTAGCGGGGGGTTCTCCTACAATGAGCAGTTCTTC.

The rearrangement links TRBV5-4 to TRBJ1-2; TRBD1 aligns across 9 bases. Germline values: CDR1 SGHNT, CDR2 YYREEE (reference sequence). With 4 bases clipped from V and 1 base from J, the junction kept 5 bases outside the gene matches. CDR3 size: 15 residues. As DNA, the CDR3 is TGTGCCAGCAGCGCGGGACAGGGAATTAACTATGGCTACACCTTC. Translating it yields CASSAGQGINYGYTF.

As regards this clone: This same CDR3 is encoded by further DNA sequences in the sample. The chain combines TRBV6-5 with TRBJ1-6; D is uncertain. This CDR3 is built from 13 residues. Germline-derived CDR1 and CDR2 are MNHEY and SVGAGI. Trimming left V 2 bases short and J 7 bases short, with 6 bases between. The CDR3 sequence: CASSYRQNSPLHF. The CDR3 DNA follows: TGTGCCAGCAGTTACCGCCAGAATTCACCCCTCCACTTT.

This clone was observed a few times. The CDR3 DNA is TGTGCCAGCTCACCAGCGGAAGATGAGACCCAGTACTTC. This codes for CASSPAEDETQYF. V gene TRBV18 combines with J gene TRBJ2-5; no definite D call. The germline CDR1 and CDR2 sequences are KGHSH and LQKENI. V was clipped by 2 bases and J by 5 bases, with 9 bases between them. This CDR3 has 13 residues.

The rearrangement joins TRBV10-1 to TRBJ2-1, with 9 bases that match TRBD2. The CDR3 consists of 16 residues. Germline CDR1 WNHNN, CDR2 SYGVQD (reference sequence). V lost 5 bases and J lost 1; bases outside the gene matches: 6. The CDR3 DNA reads as TGCGCCAGCAGTCCTACTCTAGCGGGGTCCTACAATGAGCAGTTCTTC. Protein sequence: CASSPTLAGSYNEQFF.

The table lists this clone with a few counts. V gene TRBV27 combines with J gene TRBJ2-3, with 9 bases fitting TRBD2. Germline V lookup: CDR1 MNHEY, CDR2 SMNVEV (reference sequence). This CDR3 contains 14 residues. With V trimmed by 10 bases and J by 4 bases, 9 bases remained unmatched. CDR3 residues: CATLPAGGPDTQYF. The CDR3 nucleotides read TGTGCCACCCTCCCAGCGGGGGGACCAGATACGCAGTATTTT.

The rearrangement uses TRBV4-2 and TRBJ1-3, with 9 bases aligning to TRBD1. The germline V gene encodes CDR1 LGHNA and CDR2 YNFKEQ. CDR3 length: 17 amino acids. V lost 3 bases, J lost 0 bases, and 6 bases stayed unmatched. The CDR3 loop is CASSHLGQGGSGNTIYF. The CDR3 DNA sequence: TGTGCCAGCAGCCACCTGGGACAGGGAGGCTCTGGAAACACCATATATTTT.

The chain combines TRBV11-3 with TRBJ1-2, with TRBD1 matching 8 bases. The CDR3 covers 17 residues. From germline, CDR1 is SGHNT and CDR2 YENEEA. V lost 5 bases, J lost 4 bases, and 15 bases stayed unmatched. For the CDR3, the DNA is TGTGCCAGCAGCCCAGACAGGGGTGATGGGAATAGCTATGGCTACACCTTC. Protein sequence: CASSPDRGDGNSYGYTF. The variable domain in full, completed from reference TRBV11-3 and TRBJ1-2, reads EAGVVQSPRYKIIEKKQPVAFWCNPISGHNTLYWYLQNLGQGPELLIRYENEEAVDDSQLPKDRFSAERLKGVDSTLKIQPAELGDSAVYLCASSPDRGDGNSYGYTFGSGTRLTVV.

Written as DNA, the CDR3 is TGTGCCAGCACCTCCGGGACAGGGGGCAATGAAAAACTGTTTTTT. It encodes CASTSGTGGNEKLFF. This chain links TRBV6-6 with TRBJ1-4; 12 positions match TRBD1. Germline values: CDR1 MNHNY, CDR2 SVGAGI (reference sequence). The CDR3 is 15 residues long. J lost 5 bases, V lost 7 bases, and 5 bases had no gene match.

This clone was observed a single time. The CDR3 region has the DNA TGTGCCAGCAGCTCTGGACAGGGGGCAGGAAAACTGTTTTTT. Residues: CASSSGQGAGKLFF. The chain has TRBV5-4 and TRBJ1-4, with 11 bases aligning to TRBD1. Germline lookup yields CDR1 SGHNT and CDR2 YYREEE (reference sequence). The length of the CDR3 is 14 residues. The J segment lost 10 bases and the V segment lost 3 bases, leaving 5 bases of the junction unmatched.

This chain connects TRBV7-9 to TRBJ1-2; tentatively, D is TRBD1 (6 bases). The CDR3 is 15 residues long. The germline gives CDR1 SEHNR, CDR2 FQNEAQ (reference sequence). Trimming pared 3 bases from V and 4 bases from J, leaving 15 bases between. In DNA form, the CDR3 reads TGTGCCAGCAGCTTTGACACAGGGAGCGGCTATGGCTACACCTTC. Translated, it gives CASSFDTGSGYGYTF.

The rearrangement links TRBV6-1 to TRBJ1-5, with a possible D match to TRBD1 (5 bases). This CDR3 is 14 amino acids long. The germline V gene has CDR1 MNHNS and CDR2 SASEGT. V was shortened by 10 bases and J by 6 bases, with 19 bases between the two germline ends. Here the CDR3 reads CATFPWDGGQPQHF. For the CDR3, the DNA is TGTGCCACCTTTCCTTGGGACGGGGGTCAGCCCCAGCATTTT.

In its sample, this clone was seen a few times. The gene calls are TRBV7-9 and TRBJ1-3; weak D call: TRBD1 (6 bases). Germline assignment: CDR1 SEHNR and CDR2 FQNEAQ (reference sequence). The CDR3 is 16 amino acids. Deletions cut 1 base from V and 4 bases from J, with 14 bases between. The CDR3 loop is CASSLGGQGSGNTIYF. CDR3 nucleotides: TGTGCCAGCAGCTTAGGGGGTCAGGGGAGCGGAAACACCATATATTTT.